What follows are 11 T cell receptor beta chains derived from one specimen sequenced in a study of CD8+ T cells in alopecia areata. Treatment noted: oral pan-JAK inhibitor, 5-10 mg twice daily. cDNA prepared by RNA extraction and subsequent reverse transcription served as the template for sequencing. The method was immunoSEQ multiplex PCR; TCRdb's version includes in-frame clones alone and lacks a portion of them. Here the sample spans 79,000 or so clones, approximately 70% being singletons. The sample was CD8+ T cells sorted from blood, taken at week 24, from a patient treated with tofacitinib. Receptor source: a human donor with alopecia areata.

The CDR3 loop reads CASSETGNWGNTEAFF. The CDR3 DNA sequence: TGTGCCAGCAGTGAGACAGGGAATTGGGGGAACACTGAAGCTTTCTTT. The V and J genes are TRBV25-1 and TRBJ1-1, with 7 positions matching TRBD1. This CDR3 is 16 amino acids long. CDR1 and CDR2 (germline): MGHDK, SYGVNS. V was pared by 3 bases and J by 1 base, with 8 bases of the junction left unmatched.

This clone appeared once. The J gene is TRBJ2-1, the V gene TRBV2, with a tentative D call TRBD1 (6 bases). The CDR3 contains 15 residues. Per the germline V gene, CDR1 is SNHLY and CDR2 is FYNNEI. Trimming left V 2 bases short and J 7 bases short, with 15 bases between. This CDR3 reads CASSETWDKENEQFF. The CDR3 DNA sequence: TGTGCCAGCAGTGAAACGTGGGACAAGGAGAATGAGCAGTTCTTC.

This clone showed up just a few times. The chain uses TRBV19 and TRBJ1-5; 7 positions match TRBD1. V was pared by 5 bases and J by 5 bases, with 6 bases of the junction left unmatched. Germline V gene data show CDR1 as LNHDA and CDR2 as SQIVND (reference sequence). The CDR3 spans 14 residues. The CDR3, as DNA: TGTGCCAGTAGTGGCGACAGGGTCCATCAGCCCCAGCATTTT. Translation gives CASSGDRVHQPQHF.

The chain uses TRBV19 and TRBJ2-7; 10 bases line up with TRBD1. V trimming: 2 bases; J trimming: 7 bases; junction bases outside the gene matches: 5. CDR3 length equals 14 residues. Germline V lookup: CDR1 LNHDA, CDR2 SQIVND (reference sequence). In DNA, the CDR3 is TGTGCCAGTAGTATACCGGGACAGGGGAATGAGCAGTACTTC. Encoded protein: CASSIPGQGNEQYF.

This rearrangement joins TRBV5-1 to TRBJ1-1; D is undetermined. The germline V and J ends were trimmed by 0 bases and 3 bases, with 15 bases remaining between them. The CDR3 spans 16 residues. CDR1 and CDR2 (germline): SGHRS, YFSETQ. The CDR3 bases are TGCGCCAGCAGCTTGGGGAGGGCCGCGGGTTACACTGAAGCTTTCTTT. It is translated as CASSLGRAAGYTEAFF.

The chain combines TRBV27 with TRBJ2-1; D could derive from TRBD1 or TRBD2 (5 bases each). The CDR3 covers 12 residues. With 1 base removed from V and 10 bases from J, the gap between germline ends came to 8 bases. From germline, CDR1 is MNHEY and CDR2 SMNVEV (reference sequence). DNA of the CDR3: TGTGCCAGCAGTTTATTTGGGGGAGAGCAGTTCTTC. As protein: CASSLFGGEQFF.

The V and J genes are TRBV29-1 and TRBJ2-3; no definite D call. Germline-derived CDR1 and CDR2 are SQVTM and ANQGSEA. V gave up 1 base and J gave up 4 bases, with 18 bases separating them. The CDR3 covers 16 residues. This CDR3 reads CSVEVSIGTAADTQYF. The CDR3 DNA reads TGCAGCGTTGAAGTCTCGATCGGCACCGCCGCAGATACGCAGTATTTT.

The rearrangement joins TRBV30 to TRBJ1-1; D remains ambiguous. The CDR3 extends over 13 amino acids. Trimming shortened V by 2 bases and J by 2 bases, and 9 bases separated the two germline ends. CDR1 is GTSNPN, CDR2 SVGIG, per germline (reference sequence). The CDR3 nucleotides read TGTGCCTGGAGTCTCCCTGGCAACACTGAAGCTTTCTTT. It codes for CAWSLPGNTEAFF.

The V and J genes are TRBV15 and TRBJ1-1, with D unclear. This CDR3 is built from 13 residues. Trimming cost V 11 bases and J 1 base, with 14 bases left between them. CDR1 and CDR2 from the germline V gene are LNHNV and YYDKDF (reference sequence). In DNA, the CDR3 is TGTGCCTCCAAGGAAAGGCAGAACACTGAAGCTTTCTTT. This codes for CASKERQNTEAFF. The variable domain in full, completed from reference TRBV15 and TRBJ1-1, reads DAMVIQNPRYQVTQFGKPVTLSCSQTLNHNVMYWYQQKSSQAPKLLFHYYDKDFNNEADTPDNFQSRRPNTSFCFLDIRSPGLGDTAMYLCASKERQNTEAFFGQGTRLTVV.

The chain uses TRBV4-1 and TRBJ1-1; the D is unclear. Trimming left V 1 base short and J 4 bases short, with 13 bases between. This CDR3 has 15 amino acids. Germline CDR1 reads MGHRA; CDR2 reads YSYEKL. The DNA for the CDR3 is TGCGCCAGCAGCCAAGTCGAAGGGAGTATCACTGAAGCTTTCTTT. Translation gives CASSQVEGSITEAFF.

The rearrangement joins TRBV6-5 to TRBJ2-7; D not resolved. The V gene's germline CDR1 is MNHEY and CDR2 SVGAGI. The V end lost 8 bases, the J end lost 1 base, and 3 bases lay between the germline ends. This CDR3 is 10 amino acids long. CDR3 protein: CASLSYEQYF. Written as DNA, the CDR3 is TGTGCCAGCCTTTCCTACGAGCAGTACTTC.